This TCR beta chain came from a study of shared clonotypes between healthy human individuals. Study conclusions and caveats: Limited genetic and exposure-history diversity came from having few donors.

On this clone itself: No antigen is known for it.

This CDR3 region has 14 residues. Between the trimmed V and J ends, which lost 5 bases and 1 base, there was a span of 11 bases. In germline, CDR1 is SGHRS, CDR2 YFSETQ. Repertoires were generated with immunoSEQ multiplex PCR, while TCRdb's copy carries only in-frame clones and drops some. The sample lists 1,400,000 or so clones, 98% occurring once. The V call is TRBV5-1, the J call TRBJ2-3; D is tentatively TRBD1 or TRBD2 (6 bases each). Material for sequencing was naive CD4+ T cells sorted from blood. Subset: CD45RA+ positively selected. This TCR came from a man aged 25 to 45 in good health. The CDR3: CASRMEGGTDTQYF. The CDR3 nucleotides read TGCGCCAGCAGGATGGAGGGGGGCACAGATACGCAGTATTTT.